This T cell receptor beta chain was recovered during a study of shared clonotypes between healthy human individuals. TCRdb's table, derived via immunoSEQ multiplex PCR, lists solely in-frame clones and lacks some. The table shows 520,000 or so clones, with approximately 79% occurring only once. Trimming pared 4 bases from V and 0 bases from J, leaving 10 bases between. Germline V gene data show CDR1 as SGHTA and CDR2 as FQGNSA. This CDR3 has 15 residues. The sample was PBMCs. This TCR was recovered from a woman aged 40 to 49 in good health. Some clones in this sample may be carry-over from other donors' samples. The chain couples TRBV7-2 to TRBJ1-3; D gene unclear. The CDR3 DNA follows: TGTGCCAGCAGCTCCTCAGCGAACTCTGGAAACACCATATATTTT. The encoded protein is CASSSSANSGNTIYF.